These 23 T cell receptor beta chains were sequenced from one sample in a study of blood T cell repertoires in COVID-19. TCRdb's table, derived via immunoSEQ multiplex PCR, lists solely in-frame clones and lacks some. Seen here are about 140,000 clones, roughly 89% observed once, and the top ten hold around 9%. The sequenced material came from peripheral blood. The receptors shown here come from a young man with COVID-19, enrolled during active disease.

In DNA, the CDR3 is TGCGCCAGCAGTGAGAGACAGGGGTTGAGCACTGAAGCTTTCTTT. It encodes CASSERQGLSTEAFF. V and J are TRBV10-1 and TRBJ1-1; 8 nucleotides match TRBD1. Germline values: CDR1 WNHNN, CDR2 SYGVQD (reference sequence). The CDR3 has 15 amino acids. Trimming at V came to 2 bases and at J to 4 bases, leaving 6 bases not matched to a gene.

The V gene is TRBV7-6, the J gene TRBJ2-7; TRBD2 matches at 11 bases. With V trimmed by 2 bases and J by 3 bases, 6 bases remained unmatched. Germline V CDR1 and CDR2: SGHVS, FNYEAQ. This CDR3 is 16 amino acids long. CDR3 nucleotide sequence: TGTGCCAGCAGCTTACGTACTAGCGGGGGTGGCTACGAGCAGTACTTC. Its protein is CASSLRTSGGGYEQYF.

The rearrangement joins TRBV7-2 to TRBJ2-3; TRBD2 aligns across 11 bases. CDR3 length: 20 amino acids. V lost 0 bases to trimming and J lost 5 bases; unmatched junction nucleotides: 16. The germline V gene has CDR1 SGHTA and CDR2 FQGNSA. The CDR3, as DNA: TGTGCCAGCAGCTTAGCCCCTTACTTAGCGGGAGGGCGGAGGGGAGATACGCAGTATTTT. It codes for CASSLAPYLAGGRRGDTQYF.

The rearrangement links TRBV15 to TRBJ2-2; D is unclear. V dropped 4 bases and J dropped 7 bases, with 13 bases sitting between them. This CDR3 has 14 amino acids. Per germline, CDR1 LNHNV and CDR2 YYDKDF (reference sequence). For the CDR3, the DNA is TGTGCCACCAGCACTACTATCCTCGGCGGGGAGCTGTTTTTT. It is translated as CATSTTILGGELFF.

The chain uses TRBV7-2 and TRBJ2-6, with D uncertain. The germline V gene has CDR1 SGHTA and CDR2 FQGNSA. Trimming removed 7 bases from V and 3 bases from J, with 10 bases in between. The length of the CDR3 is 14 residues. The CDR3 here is CASTLVGGANVLTF. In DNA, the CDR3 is TGTGCCAGCACCCTAGTTGGTGGGGCCAACGTCCTGACTTTC.

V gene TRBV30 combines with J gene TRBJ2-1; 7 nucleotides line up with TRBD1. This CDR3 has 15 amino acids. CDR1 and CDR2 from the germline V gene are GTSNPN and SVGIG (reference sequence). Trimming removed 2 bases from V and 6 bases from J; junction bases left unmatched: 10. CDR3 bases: TGTGCCTGGAGTACTCGGGACAGAAGGTTCAATGAGCAGTTCTTC. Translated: CAWSTRDRRFNEQFF.

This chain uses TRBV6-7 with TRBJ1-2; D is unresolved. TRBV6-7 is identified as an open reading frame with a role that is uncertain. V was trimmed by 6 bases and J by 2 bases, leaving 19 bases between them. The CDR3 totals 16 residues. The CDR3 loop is CASSRPVAPGNYGYTF. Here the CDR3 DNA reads TGTGCCAGCAGCCGGCCGGTGGCCCCGGGGAACTATGGCTACACCTTC.

For the CDR3, the DNA is TGTGCCAGCAGATCGGACAGGTACACCGGGGAGCTGTTTTTT. It yields the protein CASRSDRYTGELFF. The genes are TRBV5-4 and TRBJ2-2, with TRBD1 matching 7 bases. The CDR3 is 14 amino acids. J gave up 3 bases and V 5 bases, and 4 bases lay outside the gene matches. Germline-derived CDR1 and CDR2 are SGHNT and YYREEE (reference sequence).

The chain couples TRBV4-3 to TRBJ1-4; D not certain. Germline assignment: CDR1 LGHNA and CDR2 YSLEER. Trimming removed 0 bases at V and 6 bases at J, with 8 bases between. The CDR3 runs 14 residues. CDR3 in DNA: TGCGCCAGCAGCCAAGAAAACAGAGATGAAAAACTGTTTTTT. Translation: CASSQENRDEKLFF.

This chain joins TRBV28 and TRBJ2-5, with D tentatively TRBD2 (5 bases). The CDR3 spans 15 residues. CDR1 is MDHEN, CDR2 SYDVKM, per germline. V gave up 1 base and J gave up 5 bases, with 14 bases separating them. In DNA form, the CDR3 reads TGTGCCAGCAGTTTATTGATAGAGCGAGGGGAGACCCAGTACTTC. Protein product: CASSLLIERGETQYF.

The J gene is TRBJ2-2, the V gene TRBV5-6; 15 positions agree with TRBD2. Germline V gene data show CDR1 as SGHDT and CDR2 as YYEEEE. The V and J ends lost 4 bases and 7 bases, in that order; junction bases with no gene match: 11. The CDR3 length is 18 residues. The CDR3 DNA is TGTGCCAGCAGCGGGGGACTAGCGGGAGGACTCGGAGGCGGGGAGCTGTTTTTT. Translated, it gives CASSGGLAGGLGGGELFF.

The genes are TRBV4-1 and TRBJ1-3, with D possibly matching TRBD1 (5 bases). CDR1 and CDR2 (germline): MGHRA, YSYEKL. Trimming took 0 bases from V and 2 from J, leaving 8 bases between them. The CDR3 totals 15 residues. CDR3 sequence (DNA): TGCGCCAGCAGCCAAGATCGGGGGACTGGAAACACCATATATTTT. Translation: CASSQDRGTGNTIYF.

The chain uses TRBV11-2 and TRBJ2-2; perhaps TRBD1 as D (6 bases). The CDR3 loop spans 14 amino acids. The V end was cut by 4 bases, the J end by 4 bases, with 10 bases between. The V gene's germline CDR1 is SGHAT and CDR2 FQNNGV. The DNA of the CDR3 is TGTGCCAGCAGCTCTACACAGGGCACCGGGGAGCTGTTTTTT. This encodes CASSSTQGTGELFF.

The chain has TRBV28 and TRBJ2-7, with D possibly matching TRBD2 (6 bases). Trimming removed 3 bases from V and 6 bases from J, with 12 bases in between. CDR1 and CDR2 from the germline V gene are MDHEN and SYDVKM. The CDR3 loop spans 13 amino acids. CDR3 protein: CASSFSGVGEQYF. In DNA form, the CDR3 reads TGTGCCAGCAGTTTTTCGGGAGTGGGCGAGCAGTACTTC. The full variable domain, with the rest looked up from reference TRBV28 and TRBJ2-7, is DVKVTQSSRYLVKRTGEKVFLECVQDMDHENMFWYRQDPGLGLRLIYFSYDVKMKEKGDIPEGYSVSREKKERFSLILESASTNQTSMYLCASSFSGVGEQYFGPGTRLTVT.

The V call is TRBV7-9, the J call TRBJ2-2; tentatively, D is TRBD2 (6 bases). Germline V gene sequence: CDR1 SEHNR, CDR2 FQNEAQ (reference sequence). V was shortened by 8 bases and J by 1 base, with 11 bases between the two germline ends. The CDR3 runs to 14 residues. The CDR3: CASGRGRNTGELFF. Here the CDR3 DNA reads TGTGCCAGCGGTCGGGGGAGGAACACCGGGGAGCTGTTTTTT.

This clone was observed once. The CDR3 region is CAISESGTSGREQYF. The CDR3 DNA sequence: TGTGCCATCAGTGAGTCGGGAACTAGCGGGCGCGAGCAGTACTTC. This chain uses TRBV10-3 with TRBJ2-7, with 9 bases lining up with TRBD2. Germline loops: CDR1 ENHRY, CDR2 SYGVKD. The CDR3 contains 15 residues. The V and J ends lost 0 bases and 6 bases, in that order; junction bases with no gene match: 6.

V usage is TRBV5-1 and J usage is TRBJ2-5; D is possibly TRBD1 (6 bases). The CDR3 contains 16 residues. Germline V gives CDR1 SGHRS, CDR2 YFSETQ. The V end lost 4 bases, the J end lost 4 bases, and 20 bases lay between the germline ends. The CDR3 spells CASSTAPTGSVETQYF. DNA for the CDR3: TGCGCCAGCAGCACGGCCCCGACAGGATCAGTAGAGACCCAGTACTTC.

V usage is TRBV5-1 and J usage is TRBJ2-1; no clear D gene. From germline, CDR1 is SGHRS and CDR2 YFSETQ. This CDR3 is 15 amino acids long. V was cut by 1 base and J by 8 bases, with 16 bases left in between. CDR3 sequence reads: CASSLRVAPVDEQFF. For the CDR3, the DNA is TGCGCCAGCAGCTTGCGGGTAGCCCCTGTCGATGAGCAGTTCTTC.

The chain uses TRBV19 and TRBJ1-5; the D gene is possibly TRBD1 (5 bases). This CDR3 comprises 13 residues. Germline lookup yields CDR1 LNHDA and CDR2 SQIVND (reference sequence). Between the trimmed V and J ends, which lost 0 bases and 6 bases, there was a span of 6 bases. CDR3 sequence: CASSIEGGQPQHF. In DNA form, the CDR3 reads TGTGCCAGTAGTATAGAGGGGGGTCAGCCCCAGCATTTT.

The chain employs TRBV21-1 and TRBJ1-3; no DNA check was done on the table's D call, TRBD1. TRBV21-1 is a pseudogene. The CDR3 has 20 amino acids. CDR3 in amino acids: CASRSPKGVLGARAGNTIYF. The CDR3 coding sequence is TGTGCCAGCAGATCCCCGAAGGGGGTTCTGGGCGCCCGGGCTGGAAACACCATATATTTT.

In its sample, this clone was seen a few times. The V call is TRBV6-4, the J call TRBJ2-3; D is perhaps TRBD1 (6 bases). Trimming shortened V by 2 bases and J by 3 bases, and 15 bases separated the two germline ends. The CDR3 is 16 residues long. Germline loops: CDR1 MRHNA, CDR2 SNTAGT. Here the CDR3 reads CASSDRAGASTDTQYF. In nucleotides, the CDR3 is TGTGCCAGCAGTGACCGAGCAGGGGCTTCGACAGATACGCAGTATTTT.

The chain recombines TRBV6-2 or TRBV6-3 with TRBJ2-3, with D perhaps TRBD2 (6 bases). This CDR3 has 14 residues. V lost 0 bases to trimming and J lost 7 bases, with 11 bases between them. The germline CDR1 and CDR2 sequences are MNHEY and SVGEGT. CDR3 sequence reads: CASSYSSGGNTQYF. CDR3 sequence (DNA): TGTGCCAGCAGTTACTCCTCCGGCGGGAATACGCAGTATTTT.

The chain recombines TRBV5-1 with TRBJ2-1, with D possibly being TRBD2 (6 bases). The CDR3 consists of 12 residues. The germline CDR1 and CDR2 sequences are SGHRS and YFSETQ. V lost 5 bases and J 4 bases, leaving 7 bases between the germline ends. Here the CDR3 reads CASRTSYNEQFF. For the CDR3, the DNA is TGCGCCAGCAGGACTAGTTACAATGAGCAGTTCTTC.